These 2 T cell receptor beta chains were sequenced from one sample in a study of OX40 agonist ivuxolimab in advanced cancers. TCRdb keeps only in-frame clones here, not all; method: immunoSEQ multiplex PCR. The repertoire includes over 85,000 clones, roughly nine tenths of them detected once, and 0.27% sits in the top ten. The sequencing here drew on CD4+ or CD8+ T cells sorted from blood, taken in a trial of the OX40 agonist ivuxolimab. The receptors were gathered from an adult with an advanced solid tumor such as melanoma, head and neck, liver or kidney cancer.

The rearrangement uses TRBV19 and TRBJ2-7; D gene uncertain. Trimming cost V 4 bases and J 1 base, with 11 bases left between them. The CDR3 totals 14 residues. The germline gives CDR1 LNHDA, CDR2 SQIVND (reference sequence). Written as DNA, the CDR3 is TGTGCCAGTAGTAGGTCCGCTTCATCCTACGAGCAGTACTTC. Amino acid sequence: CASSRSASSYEQYF.

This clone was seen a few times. The CDR3 reads CAISEGSGSTDTQYF. In DNA form, the CDR3 reads TGTGCCATCAGTGAGGGTAGCGGGAGCACAGATACGCAGTATTTT. V and J are TRBV10-3 and TRBJ2-3; 7 positions match TRBD2. The V and J ends lost 2 bases and 0 bases, in that order; junction bases with no gene match: 2. The CDR3 sequence is 15 residues long. CDR1 ENHRY and CDR2 SYGVKD come from the germline V gene.